This TCR beta chain was identified during a study of T-cell reconstitution after alpha-beta-depleted transplantation in children. Study-wide points: Expanded graft clones numbering several hundred reportedly gave rise to alpha-beta T cells about two months after transplant.

Researchers prepared the TCRbeta library using unique molecular identifiers, the study reports. In TCRdb, the PCR reads were re-called with MiXCR into one record per CDR3 protein. The sample lists 700,000 to 950,000 distinct CDR3 sequences, roughly 16% occurring once. This clonotype has ten or more counts. Its specificity is unknown. Trimming cost V 5 bases and J 5 bases; bases outside gene matches: 6. CDR3 length: 14 amino acids. Germline CDR1 SGHAT, CDR2 FQDESV (reference sequence). The sequence derives from a male patient between 10 and 17 years old who had a stem cell transplant for acute lymphoblastic leukemia, so the T cells may come from the graft donor. The V gene is TRBV11-1, the J gene TRBJ2-1, with 7 bases matching TRBD2. This specimen was PBMCs, mostly from graft donor cells, taken 360 days after TCRalphabeta/CD19-depleted stem cell transplant. The CDR3 nucleotides read TGTGCCAGCAGCACGGGAGGACTTAACAATGAGCAGTTCTTC. It yields the protein CASSTGGLNNEQFF.